This T cell receptor beta chain emerged from a study of PD-L1 blockade in urothelial cancer. Documented time point: pretreatment peripheral blood. Sequenced by immunoSEQ multiplex PCR; TCRdb stores in-frame clones only, minus some. Of 90,000 to 100,000 clones listed, around 89% were seen once; the top ten hold 1.5% to 2%. This clone rates as large. The clonotype originates from a man in his 60s with urothelial cancer. The sample here was PBMCs, taken around atezolizumab (anti-PD-L1) treatment.

The CDR3 region has the DNA TGCGCCAGCGTAACAGGGCTCGATTATAATTCACCCCTCCACTTT. It specifies CASVTGLDYNSPLHF. The V and J genes are TRBV10-2 and TRBJ1-6; D perhaps matches TRBD1 (6 bases). V lost 8 bases, J lost 4 bases, and 15 bases lay in between. The CDR3 totals 15 residues. From germline, CDR1 is WSHSY and CDR2 SAAADI.